This T cell receptor beta chain comes out of a study of early T cells in non-severe SARS-CoV-2 infection. In the study overall: Sequencing input comprised bulk RNA from unsorted whole blood; chain pairing was not available.

Individual cDNA molecules received unique molecular identifiers during library preparation. TCRdb used MiXCR to reprocess the 5' RACE reads, holding one entry per CDR3 protein. Here the sample spans about 89,000 distinct CDR3 sequences, around 17% being singletons. This clonotype occurred once. The antigen remains unidentified. Study-level results: VDJdb matching skewed toward anti-spike CD8 responses, missing private and CD4 specificities.

The CDR3 is made up of 12 amino acids. After removal of 6 bases from V and 4 bases from J, the junction contained 1 base not matched to a gene. Germline V gene lookup returns CDR1 DFQATT and CDR2 SNEGSKA (reference sequence). This TCR was sampled from an adult who was a healthcare worker with PCR-confirmed SARS-CoV-2 infection or an uninfected control (not recorded which). This sequence joins TRBV20-1 and TRBJ2-5; 11 nucleotides match TRBD2. The source material was whole blood, sampled at baseline. The chain's CDR3 is CSAGTSGETQYF. The CDR3 bases are TGCAGTGCGGGGACTAGCGGAGAGACCCAGTACTTC.